This T cell receptor (beta chain) emerged from a study of T cell changes during pregnancy in multiple sclerosis. This CDR3 is built from 16 residues. Sequenced by immunoSEQ multiplex PCR; TCRdb stores in-frame clones only, minus some. Altogether approximately 50,000 clones are present, approximately 90% being singletons, with the ten largest covering about 0.4%. The input for sequencing was CD4+ T cells from peripheral blood mononuclear cells, taken after pregnancy. The J gene is TRBJ2-5, the V gene TRBV1; the table names TRBD2, a call not compared with the DNA. TRBV1 is flagged as a pseudogene. This sequence was found in a female donor with multiple sclerosis, enrolled in a pregnancy study. The CDR3 loop is CTSSQILAGGKETQYF. The CDR3 DNA sequence: TGCACCAGCAGCCAAATACTAGCGGGAGGAAAAGAGACCCAGTACTTC.